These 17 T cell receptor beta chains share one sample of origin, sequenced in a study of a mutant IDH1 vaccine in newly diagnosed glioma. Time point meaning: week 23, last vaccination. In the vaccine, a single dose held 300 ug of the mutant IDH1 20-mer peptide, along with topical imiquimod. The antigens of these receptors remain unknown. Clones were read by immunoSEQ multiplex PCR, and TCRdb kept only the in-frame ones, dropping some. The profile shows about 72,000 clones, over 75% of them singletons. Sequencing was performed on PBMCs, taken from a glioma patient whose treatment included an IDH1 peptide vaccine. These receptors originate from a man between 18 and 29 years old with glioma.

The CDR3 DNA reads as TGCGCCAGCAGCTTGGGAGGATACAATGAGCAGTTCTTC. Residues: CASSLGGYNEQFF. The chain carries TRBV5-1 and TRBJ2-1; D call uncertain. The CDR3 is 13 amino acids. From germline, CDR1 is SGHRS and CDR2 YFSETQ. With 0 bases removed from V and 4 bases from J, the gap between germline ends came to 5 bases.

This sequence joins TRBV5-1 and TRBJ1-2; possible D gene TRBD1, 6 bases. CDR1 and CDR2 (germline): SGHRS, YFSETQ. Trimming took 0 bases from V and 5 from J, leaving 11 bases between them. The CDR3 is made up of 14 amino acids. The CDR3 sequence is CASSLGQEEYGYTF. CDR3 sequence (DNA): TGCGCCAGCAGCTTGGGACAGGAGGAATATGGCTACACCTTC. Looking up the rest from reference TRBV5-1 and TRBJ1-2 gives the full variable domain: KAGVTQTPRYLIKTRGQQVTLSCSPISGHRSVSWYQQTPGQGLQFLFEYFSETQRNKGNFPGRFSGRQFSNSRSEMNVSTLELGDSALYLCASSLGQEEYGYTFGSGTRLTVV.

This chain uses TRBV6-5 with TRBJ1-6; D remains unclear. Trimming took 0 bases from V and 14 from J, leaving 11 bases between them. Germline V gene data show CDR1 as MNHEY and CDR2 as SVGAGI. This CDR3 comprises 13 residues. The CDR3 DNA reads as TGTGCCAGCAGTTACTCTGGACGAGTTACCCTCCACTTT. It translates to CASSYSGRVTLHF.

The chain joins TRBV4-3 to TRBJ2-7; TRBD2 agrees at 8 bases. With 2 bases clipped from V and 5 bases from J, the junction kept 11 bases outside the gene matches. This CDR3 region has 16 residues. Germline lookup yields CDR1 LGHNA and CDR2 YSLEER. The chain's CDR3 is CASSQSPGLVIDEQYF. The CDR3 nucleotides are TGCGCCAGCAGCCAATCACCGGGACTAGTCATAGACGAGCAGTACTTC.

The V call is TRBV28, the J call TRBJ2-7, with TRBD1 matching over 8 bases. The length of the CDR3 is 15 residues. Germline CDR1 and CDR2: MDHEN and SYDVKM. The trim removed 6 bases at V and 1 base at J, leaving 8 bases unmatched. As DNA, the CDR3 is TGTGCCAGCAGGTCGAGGACAGGGCAGTCCTACGAGCAGTACTTC. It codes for CASRSRTGQSYEQYF. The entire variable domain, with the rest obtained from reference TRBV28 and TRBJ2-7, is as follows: DVKVTQSSRYLVKRTGEKVFLECVQDMDHENMFWYRQDPGLGLRLIYFSYDVKMKEKGDIPEGYSVSREKKERFSLILESASTNQTSMYLCASRSRTGQSYEQYFGPGTRLTVT.

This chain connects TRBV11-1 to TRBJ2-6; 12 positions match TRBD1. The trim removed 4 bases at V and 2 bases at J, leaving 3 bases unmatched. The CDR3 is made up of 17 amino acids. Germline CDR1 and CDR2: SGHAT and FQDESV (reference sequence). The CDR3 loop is CASSYRDRGPGANVLTF. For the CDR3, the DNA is TGTGCCAGCAGCTACCGGGACAGGGGGCCTGGGGCCAACGTCCTGACTTTC.

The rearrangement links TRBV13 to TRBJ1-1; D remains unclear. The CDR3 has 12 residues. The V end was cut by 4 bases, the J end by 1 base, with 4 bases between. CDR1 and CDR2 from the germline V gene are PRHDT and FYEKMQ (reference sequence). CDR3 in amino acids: CASSWQNTEAFF. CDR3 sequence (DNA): TGTGCCAGCAGCTGGCAGAACACTGAAGCTTTCTTT.

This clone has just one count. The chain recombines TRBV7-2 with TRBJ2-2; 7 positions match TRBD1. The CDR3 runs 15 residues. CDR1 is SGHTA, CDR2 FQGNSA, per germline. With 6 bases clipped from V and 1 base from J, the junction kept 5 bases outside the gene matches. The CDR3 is CASRTGQWNTGELFF. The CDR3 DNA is TGTGCCAGCAGGACGGGACAGTGGAACACCGGGGAGCTGTTTTTT. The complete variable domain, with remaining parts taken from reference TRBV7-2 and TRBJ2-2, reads GAGVSQSPSNKVTEKGKDVELRCDPISGHTALYWYRQSLGQGLEFLIYFQGNSAPDKSGLPSDRFSAERTGGSVSTLTIQRTQQEDSAVYLCASRTGQWNTGELFFGEGSRLTVL.

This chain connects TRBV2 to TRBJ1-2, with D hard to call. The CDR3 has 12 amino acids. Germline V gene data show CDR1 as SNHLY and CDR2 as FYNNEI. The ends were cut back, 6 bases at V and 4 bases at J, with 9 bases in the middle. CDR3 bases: TGTGCCAGCAGCTCAAAAGGCTATGGCTACACCTTC. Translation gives CASSSKGYGYTF.

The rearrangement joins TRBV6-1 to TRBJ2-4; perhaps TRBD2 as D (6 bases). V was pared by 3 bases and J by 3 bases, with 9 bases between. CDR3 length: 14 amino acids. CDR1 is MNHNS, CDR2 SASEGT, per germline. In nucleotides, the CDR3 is TGTGCCAGCAGTGACCTGCGGGGCAAAAACATTCAGTACTTC. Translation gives CASSDLRGKNIQYF.

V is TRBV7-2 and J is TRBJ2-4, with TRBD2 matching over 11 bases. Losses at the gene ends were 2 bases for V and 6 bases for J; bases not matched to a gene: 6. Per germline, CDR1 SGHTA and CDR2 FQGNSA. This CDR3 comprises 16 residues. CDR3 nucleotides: TGTGCCAGCAGCTTACGTTCGGGACTAGCGGCAAACATTCAGTACTTC. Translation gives CASSLRSGLAANIQYF.

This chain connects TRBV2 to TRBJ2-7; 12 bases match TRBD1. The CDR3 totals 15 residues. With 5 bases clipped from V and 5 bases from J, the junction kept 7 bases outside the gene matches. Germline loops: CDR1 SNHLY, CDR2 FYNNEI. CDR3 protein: CASSLLGQGANEQYF. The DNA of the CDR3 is TGTGCCAGCAGTCTCCTGGGACAGGGGGCTAACGAGCAGTACTTC.

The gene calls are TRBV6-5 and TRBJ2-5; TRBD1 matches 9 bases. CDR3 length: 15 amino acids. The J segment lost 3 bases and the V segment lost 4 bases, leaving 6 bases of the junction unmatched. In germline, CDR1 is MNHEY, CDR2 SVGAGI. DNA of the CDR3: TGTGCCAGCAGTTCCTACAGGGGGCCGGAAGAGACCCAGTACTTC. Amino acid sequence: CASSSYRGPEETQYF.

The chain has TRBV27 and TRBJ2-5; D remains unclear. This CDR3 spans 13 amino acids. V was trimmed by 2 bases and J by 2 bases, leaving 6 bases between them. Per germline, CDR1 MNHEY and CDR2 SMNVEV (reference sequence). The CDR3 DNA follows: TGTGCCAGCAGTTTAAGAAAACAAGAGACCCAGTACTTC. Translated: CASSLRKQETQYF.

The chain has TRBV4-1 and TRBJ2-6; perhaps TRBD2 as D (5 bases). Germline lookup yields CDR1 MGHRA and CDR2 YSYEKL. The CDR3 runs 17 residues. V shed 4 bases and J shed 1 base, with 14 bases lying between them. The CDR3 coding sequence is TGCGCCAGCAGCCGCCCCCCCGGGGTTTCTGGGGCCAACGTCCTGACTTTC. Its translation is CASSRPPGVSGANVLTF.

CDR3 residues: CASSRDSHYGYTF. The CDR3 DNA sequence: TGTGCCAGCAGCAGGGACAGCCACTATGGCTACACCTTC. The chain links TRBV5-6 to TRBJ1-2, with 7 bases aligning to TRBD1. This CDR3 region has 13 residues. The germline V gene encodes CDR1 SGHDT and CDR2 YYEEEE. Trimming cost V 4 bases and J 3 bases; bases outside gene matches: 3.

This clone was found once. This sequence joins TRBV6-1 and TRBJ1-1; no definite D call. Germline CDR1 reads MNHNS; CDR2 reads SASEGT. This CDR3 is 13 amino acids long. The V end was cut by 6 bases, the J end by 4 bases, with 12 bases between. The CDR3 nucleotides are TGTGCCAGCAGCCTAGGAAAGATCACTGAAGCTTTCTTT. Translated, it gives CASSLGKITEAFF.